Presented here are 28 T cell receptor beta chains from one specimen sequenced in a study of blood T cell repertoires in COVID-19. TCRdb's copy holds only in-frame clones and misses some; the assay was immunoSEQ multiplex PCR. The sample lists around 180,000 clones; roughly 80% were seen once. Sequences were obtained from PBMCs or T cells enriched from blood (not recorded which). All receptors come from a man between 50 and 59 years old who had recovered from COVID-19.

The rearrangement links TRBV11-2 to TRBJ2-5; the match to TRBD2 covers 11 bases. The germline CDR1 and CDR2 sequences are SGHAT and FQNNGV. The CDR3 loop spans 16 amino acids. V shed 5 bases, J shed 1 base, and the junction held 6 bases outside the gene matches. The CDR3 loop is CASSPHLAGGQETQYF. CDR3 in DNA: TGTGCCAGCAGCCCCCACCTAGCGGGGGGCCAAGAGACCCAGTACTTC. The full variable domain, in which reference TRBV11-2 and TRBJ2-5 provide the parts outside the CDR3, is EAGVAQSPRYKIIEKRQSVAFWCNPISGHATLYWYQQILGQGPKLLIQFQNNGVVDDSQLPKDRFSAERLKGVDSTLKIQPAKLEDSAVYLCASSPHLAGGQETQYFGPGTRLLVL.

This clone was recorded only once. This chain joins TRBV6-5 and TRBJ1-1, with TRBD1 identical over 7 bases. This CDR3 is built from 14 residues. The germline V gene encodes CDR1 MNHEY and CDR2 SVGAGI. Germline trimming cut 7 bases from V and 3 bases from J; bases unmatched to any gene: 8. The CDR3 DNA reads as TGTGCCAGCATCACAGACAGGGTTGACACTGAAGCTTTCTTT. Translation: CASITDRVDTEAFF.

The chain combines TRBV4-1 with TRBJ1-3, with D possibly being TRBD1 (6 bases). CDR3 length: 18 amino acids. Germline CDR1 reads MGHRA; CDR2 reads YSYEKL. V gave up 10 bases and J gave up 1 base, with 26 bases separating them. The CDR3 here is CATLAPDRDRSSGNTIYF. CDR3 DNA sequence: TGCGCCACCCTGGCCCCGGACCGAGACAGGTCTTCTGGAAACACCATATATTTT.

This chain links TRBV5-1 with TRBJ2-5; 7 bases agree with TRBD1. The CDR3 consists of 14 residues. The V and J ends lost 2 bases and 4 bases, in that order; junction bases with no gene match: 5. CDR1 and CDR2 from the germline V gene are SGHRS and YFSETQ. CDR3 bases: TGCGCCAGCAGCTTAGGACAGGTCCCAGAGACCCAGTACTTC. Its translation is CASSLGQVPETQYF.

This clone showed up just once. This rearrangement joins TRBV2 to TRBJ1-2; 7 bases agree with TRBD1. From germline, CDR1 is SNHLY and CDR2 FYNNEI. This CDR3 spans 12 amino acids. Losses at the gene ends were 7 bases for V and 4 bases for J; bases not matched to a gene: 3. The CDR3 protein is CASIRGTYGYTF. In DNA form, the CDR3 reads TGTGCCAGCATCAGGGGGACCTATGGCTACACCTTC.

The chain recombines TRBV2 with TRBJ2-1; no clear D gene. Germline assignment: CDR1 SNHLY and CDR2 FYNNEI. The length of the CDR3 is 13 residues. Trimming cost V 0 bases and J 7 bases, with 7 bases left between them. The CDR3 DNA follows: TGTGCCAGCAGTGAAGCGGGCGCGAATGAGCAGTTCTTC. As protein: CASSEAGANEQFF.

The chain employs TRBV7-9 and TRBJ2-6, with TRBD2 matching over 11 bases. Germline-derived CDR1 and CDR2 are SEHNR and FQNEAQ (reference sequence). The V gene end was trimmed by 5 bases and the J gene end by 0 bases; junction bases not matched to a gene: 6. This CDR3 spans 18 amino acids. The CDR3 DNA reads TGTGCCAGCAGCCCCGGGACTAGCGGCTTCTCTGGGGCCAACGTCCTGACTTTC. Translation: CASSPGTSGFSGANVLTF.

Here the CDR3 DNA reads TGCAGCGTTGATACCGGGACAAGGCCCACTGAAGCTTTCTTT. It yields the protein CSVDTGTRPTEAFF. This chain links TRBV29-1 with TRBJ1-1; the D gene is possibly TRBD1 (6 bases). Trimming pared 3 bases from V and 4 bases from J, leaving 15 bases between. Germline CDR1 is SQVTM and CDR2 is ANQGSEA. The length of the CDR3 is 14 residues.

This clone was observed a handful of times. The chain is built from TRBV5-4 and TRBJ2-3; 7 bases line up with TRBD2. Looked up from germline, CDR1 is SGHNT and CDR2 is YYREEE (reference sequence). The CDR3 is 15 residues long. Unmatched junction bases numbered 12, after V lost 5 bases and J lost 6 bases. Here the CDR3 DNA reads TGTGCCAGCAGTGAGCCGGGACTACTACCGGATACGCAGTATTTT. Amino acid sequence: CASSEPGLLPDTQYF.

The chain couples TRBV5-1 to TRBJ2-3; D possibly corresponds to TRBD1 (6 bases). V was pared by 0 bases and J by 3 bases, with 11 bases between. The germline CDR1 and CDR2 sequences are SGHRS and YFSETQ. There are 15 residues in the CDR3. The CDR3 nucleotides read TGCGCCAGCAGCTTGGAAGGGGGACCAACAGATACGCAGTATTTT. Its translation: CASSLEGGPTDTQYF.

In the case of this clone: Compared with germline, one end of the junction differs, possibly owing to a read error. The CDR3 sequence: CASSLGSTRDF. The CDR3 DNA reads TGTGCCAGCAGCTTGGGGTCGACCAGGGACTTC. The chain uses TRBV5-4 and TRBJ2-4; possibly TRBD1 for D (5 bases). There are 11 residues in the CDR3. CDR1 and CDR2 from the germline V gene are SGHNT and YYREEE (reference sequence). The whole variable domain, remainder taken from reference TRBV5-4 and TRBJ2-4, is ETGVTQSPTHLIKTRGQQVTLRCSSQSGHNTVSWYQQALGQGPQFIFQYYREEENGRGNFPPRFSGLQFPNYSSELNVNALELDDSALYLCASSLGSTRDFGAGTRLSVL.

This chain joins TRBV28 and TRBJ2-2; the match to TRBD1 covers 7 bases. Per the germline V gene, CDR1 is MDHEN and CDR2 is SYDVKM. V dropped 3 bases and J dropped 3; count of bases not matched to a gene: 10. The CDR3 contains 17 residues. The CDR3, as DNA: TGTGCCAGCAGTTTTTTGGGCAGGGGGAAGGACACCGGGGAGCTGTTTTTT. Protein: CASSFLGRGKDTGELFF.

This chain uses TRBV18 with TRBJ2-1; possibly TRBD1 for D (6 bases). The CDR3 contains 14 residues. Germline V CDR1 and CDR2: KGHSH, LQKENI. V shed 2 bases and J shed 4 bases, with 9 bases lying between them. The CDR3 protein is CASSPGQFYNEQFF. DNA for the CDR3: TGTGCCAGCTCACCAGGACAGTTTTACAATGAGCAGTTCTTC.

The V gene is TRBV5-1, the J gene TRBJ1-4, with TRBD1 matching over 7 bases. CDR1 SGHRS and CDR2 YFSETQ come from the germline V gene. The J segment lost 3 bases and the V segment lost 0 bases, leaving 2 bases of the junction unmatched. The CDR3 sequence is 15 residues long. CDR3 in amino acids: CASSLATGANEKLFF. The CDR3 DNA follows: TGCGCCAGCAGCTTGGCCACAGGGGCTAATGAAAAACTGTTTTTT.

This chain joins TRBV18 and TRBJ2-5, with TRBD2 identical over 11 bases. The CDR3 consists of 18 residues. With 2 bases clipped from V and 7 bases from J, the junction kept 15 bases outside the gene matches. The germline CDR1 and CDR2 sequences are KGHSH and LQKENI. The CDR3 coding sequence is TGTGCCAGCTCACCAACTCCCCAACTAGCGGGGGCCTCCGGGACCCAGTACTTC. As protein: CASSPTPQLAGASGTQYF.

This clone was found once. V is TRBV5-5 and J is TRBJ1-2; D call uncertain. The V gene lost 0 bases and the J gene lost 4 bases, with 13 bases spanning the gap. Germline CDR1 and CDR2: SGHKS and YYEKEE (reference sequence). This CDR3 is 15 amino acids long. This chain's CDR3 is CASSLGGLASYGYTF. The DNA for the CDR3 is TGTGCCAGCAGCTTGGGAGGCTTGGCATCCTATGGCTACACCTTC.

This chain's CDR3 is CASSFSDRGIYEQYF. For the CDR3, the DNA is TGCGCCAGCAGCTTCTCGGACAGGGGGATCTACGAGCAGTACTTC. This chain joins TRBV5-1 and TRBJ2-7, with 10 bases fitting TRBD1. Germline values: CDR1 SGHRS, CDR2 YFSETQ. The CDR3 runs to 15 residues. V lost 2 bases and J lost 3; bases outside the gene matches: 5.

This clone was recorded only once. The chain couples TRBV5-1 to TRBJ2-2; D perhaps matches TRBD2 (5 bases). Looked up from germline, CDR1 is SGHRS and CDR2 is YFSETQ. The CDR3 has 14 residues. V was trimmed by 7 bases and J by 1 base, leaving 11 bases between them. CDR3 protein: CASRDGVNTGELFF. The CDR3 nucleotides are TGCGCCAGCCGTGACGGGGTGAACACCGGGGAGCTGTTTTTT.

This chain connects TRBV6-5 to TRBJ1-3; a weak D match, TRBD1 (5 bases). Germline V gene sequence: CDR1 MNHEY, CDR2 SVGAGI. The CDR3 spans 15 residues. Trimming pared 5 bases from V and 1 base from J, leaving 12 bases between. CDR3 amino acids: CASSRAGYSGNTIYF. The CDR3 coding sequence is TGTGCCAGCAGTCGGGCAGGGTATTCTGGAAACACCATATATTTT.

This chain connects TRBV6-5 to TRBJ2-3; 11 bases line up with TRBD2. This CDR3 comprises 15 residues. The V segment lost 6 bases and the J segment 2 bases; nucleotides outside the gene matches: 4. In germline, CDR1 is MNHEY, CDR2 SVGAGI. CDR3 sequence: CASSWTSGFTDTQYF. Here the CDR3 DNA reads TGTGCCAGCAGCTGGACTAGCGGGTTCACAGATACGCAGTATTTT.

The genes are TRBV6-1 and TRBJ1-5; 7 bases align to TRBD1. With 0 bases clipped from V and 11 bases from J, the junction kept 10 bases outside the gene matches. The CDR3 is made up of 15 amino acids. Germline CDR1 is MNHNS and CDR2 is SASEGT. CDR3 amino acids: CASSEAGSGGVTQHF. CDR3 coding DNA: TGTGCCAGCAGTGAAGCGGGATCAGGGGGTGTGACCCAGCATTTT.

This clone was observed once. This chain joins TRBV7-2 and TRBJ1-6; D call uncertain. Germline V lookup: CDR1 SGHTA, CDR2 FQGNSA. The CDR3 totals 13 residues. Deletions cut 4 bases from V and 8 bases from J, with 9 bases between. In DNA, the CDR3 is TGTGCCAGCAGCTCTAACGGGGATTCACCCCTCCACTTT. Translated: CASSSNGDSPLHF.

The chain employs TRBV7-3 and TRBJ1-3, with 7 bases that match TRBD1. The germline gives CDR1 SGHTA, CDR2 FQGTGA. The CDR3 contains 15 residues. V lost 5 bases, J lost 0 bases, and 4 bases stayed unmatched. The CDR3 DNA is TGTGCCAGCAGCCCGACAGGGAGCTCTGGAAACACCATATATTTT. This encodes CASSPTGSSGNTIYF.

The sample holds one count of this clone. This chain uses TRBV2 with TRBJ2-6; the match to TRBD1 covers 11 bases. The ends lost 9 bases at V and 1 base at J; junction bases unmatched: 5. The CDR3 is 16 residues long. Germline CDR1 reads SNHLY; CDR2 reads FYNNEI. The CDR3 region is CASGGQGGSGANVLTF. DNA for the CDR3: TGTGCCAGTGGGGGACAGGGGGGATCTGGGGCCAACGTCCTGACTTTC.

The gene calls are TRBV3-1 (or the pseudogene TRBV3-2) and TRBJ2-7, with 8 bases that match TRBD1. There are 15 residues in the CDR3. V shed 4 bases and J 4 bases; nucleotides not matched to a gene: 9. Germline-derived CDR1 and CDR2 are LGHDT and YNNKEL (reference sequence). The CDR3 here is CASSPRGPPIYEQYF. Here the CDR3 DNA reads TGTGCCAGCAGCCCCAGGGGGCCCCCTATATACGAGCAGTACTTC.

The chain uses TRBV19 and TRBJ1-5; D might be TRBD1 (5 bases). Germline V gene lookup returns CDR1 LNHDA and CDR2 SQIVND (reference sequence). This CDR3 region has 15 residues. V was trimmed by 3 bases and J by 5 bases, leaving 14 bases between them. Here the CDR3 DNA reads TGTGCCAGTAGTATGGGGCGGCAGGTATATCAGCCCCAGCATTTT. Its translation is CASSMGRQVYQPQHF.

A word on this clone: It is unclear where the CDR3 begins or ends on the DNA, so no DNA is shown, and the CDR3 is as TCRdb lists it. CDR3 residues: CASSHVAGGARGTGELFF. The V and J genes are TRBV21-1 and TRBJ2-2; TRBD2 reflects the table's D call only, with no check against the DNA. TRBV21-1 is designated a pseudogene. The CDR3 comprises 18 residues, both ends counted.

This chain joins TRBV28 and TRBJ2-6; D gene uncertain. Trimming stripped 6 bases from V and 0 bases from J, with 9 bases between. Germline V lookup: CDR1 MDHEN, CDR2 SYDVKM. The CDR3 is 15 amino acids. Written as DNA, the CDR3 is TGTGCCAGCAGCCATACGAGCTCTGGGGCCAACGTCCTGACTTTC. It translates to CASSHTSSGANVLTF.